The text below deals with one TCR beta chain. There are 16 residues in the CDR3. V lost 4 bases to trimming and J lost 4 bases; unmatched junction nucleotides: 9. Germline V lookup: CDR1 SGDLS, CDR2 YYNGEE. The data originate from a study of cytomegalovirus exposure and HLA in healthy donors. Vbeta (60) and Jbeta (13) primers were used in the PCR. Authors' methods: A later analysis tallied approximately 80 million unique TCR beta chains, about 11 million of them shared. Sequencing used immunoSEQ multiplex PCR; TCRdb keeps in-frame clones, though not all of them. Clone size and the V and J calls come from that table; the DNA yielded D and trimming. The data show 180,000 or so clones, more than 70% seen once.

The sequence was obtained from a girl between 10 and 17 years old in good health and CMV-seropositive. The specimen was PBMCs. The genes are TRBV9 and TRBJ2-2, with 8 nucleotides matching TRBD2. As DNA, the CDR3 is TGTGCCAGCAGCAGGGCCTCTAGCGGGTTCACCGGGGAGCTGTTTTTT. It is translated as CASSRASSGFTGELFF.